The 3 T cell receptor beta chains given below trace back to one sample, sequenced in a study of T cells in women clearing cervical HPV infection. This table comes from immunoSEQ multiplex PCR, and its TCRdb copy is limited to in-frame clones, with some not included. Its table records some 24,000 clones. The sequenced sample consisted of blood buffy coat. The source of these receptors is a woman between 18 and 70 years old with a cervical HPV16 infection that either progressed to CIN3+ or cleared (not recorded which).

Turning to this clone: The read finishes 3 residues shy of the CDR3 end, and the germline J gene is used to complete it. The V gene is TRBV5-4, the J gene TRBJ2-7; TRBD2 aligns across 9 bases. The CDR3 is 16 residues long. V dropped 5 bases and J dropped 0; count of bases not matched to a gene: 9. Germline assignment: CDR1 SGHNT and CDR2 YYREEE (reference sequence). The CDR3 spells CASSPRFSGSSYEQYF. The DNA read from the CDR3 is TGTGCCAGCAGTCCGAGATTTAGCGGGAGCTCCTACGAG.

A remark on this clone: The CDR3 extends 3 residues past the end of the read, so its final part is completed from the germline J gene. This rearrangement joins TRBV20-1 to TRBJ2-7; D might be TRBD1 (5 bases). The CDR3 consists of 14 residues. The ends were cut back, 5 bases at V and 0 bases at J, with 14 bases in the middle. CDR1 and CDR2 (germline): DFQATT, SNEGSKA (reference sequence). The covered CDR3 bases are TGCAGTGCTTCAAGACAGTTACGCTCCTACGAG. Its protein product is CSASRQLRSYE. The entire CDR3 sequence reads CSASRQLRSYEQYF.

Of note for this clone: Germline and junction disagree at one end, which may indicate a read error. The CDR3 end falls 3 residues outside the read, so it is completed with the germline J gene. Other DNA variants within this sample encode the same CDR3. This sequence joins TRBV20-1 and TRBJ1-3, with TRBD1 as a possible D gene (6 bases). Per the germline V gene, CDR1 is DFQATT and CDR2 is SNEGSKA (reference sequence). This CDR3 is built from 14 residues. CDR3 DNA (partial): TGCAGTGCGTTCTCCGGGACATCAGGAAACACA. Translated: CSAFSGTSGNT. The full CDR3 protein is CSAFSGTSGNTIYF.